This T cell receptor beta chain was recovered during a study of cytomegalovirus exposure and HLA in healthy donors. Study as a whole: The same platform was used for the roughly 130 validation repertoires and the roughly 600 first-cohort repertoires, a later analysis reported. Points from the study as a whole: As was reported, the classifier diagnosed cytomegalovirus status with high specificity and sensitivity. The finding came from a later analysis; first-cohort TCR clusters tended to co-occur in the roughly 120 validation repertoires.

Germline loops: CDR1 MNHEY, CDR2 SMNVEV (reference sequence). This CDR3 region has 16 residues. Trimming pared 7 bases from V and 0 bases from J, leaving 13 bases between. Concerning this clone itself: Antigen specificity is unknown.

TCRdb keeps only in-frame clones here, not all; method: immunoSEQ multiplex PCR. Among 70,000 or so clones listed, 85% to 95% were seen once. The specimen sequenced was PBMCs. The chain couples TRBV27 to TRBJ1-6; weak D call: TRBD1 (5 bases). The receptor comes from a woman younger than 30 in good health and CMV-seropositive. The CDR3 nucleotides read TGTGCCAGCACTACAGGTCTTAGCTCCTATAATTCACCCCTCCACTTT. Translating gives CASTTGLSSYNSPLHF.